This is a list of T cell receptor beta chains from one sample in a study of blood T cell repertoires in COVID-19. The data were produced by immunoSEQ multiplex PCR, yet TCRdb's version contains in-frame clones alone and is incomplete. This sample has 100,000 to 150,000 clones, with approximately 80% found just once. Specimen: peripheral blood. All receptors derive from a man between 60 and 75 years old with acute or convalescent COVID-19. The CDR3 runs from the conserved cysteine through the conserved F or W. Some rows have no size entry. The others give once, few or many, or a class for an expanded clone.

many | 15 | TRBV10-2 | CASVGTSGKYYEQYF
. | 14 | TRBV9 | CASSSRFGTGELFF
. | 16 | TRBV5-1 | CASTRDRESLNTEAFF
. | 12 | TRBV29-1 | CSVQGSSFEAFF
. | 15 | TRBV6-5 | CASTRQGAETDTQYF
. | 14 | TRBV7-3 | CASSLTEGHNEQFF
. | 13 | TRBV4-2 | CASERASTGELFF
. | 17 | TRBV7-9 | CASSAKGAGTVSYEQYF
. | 16 | TRBV7-3 | CASSSLAGGGLGEQFF
. | 15 | TRBV3-1/TRBV3-2 | CASSPPVPVGSEQFF
. | 17 | TRBV27 | CASSFGTGTQTGEKLFF
few | 13 | TRBV6-2/TRBV6-3 | CASSGSGIYEQYF
. | 12 | TRBV29-1 | CSVGPAGDTQYF
. | 17 | TRBV2 | CASDAGTGTQGVYGYTF
few | 14 | TRBV28 | CASSLPRRAMGYTF
. | 16 | TRBV15 | CATSRGAGDTPNEQFF
few | 15 | TRBV5-1 | CASSRLVAGDYEQYF
. | 15 | TRBV5-4 | CASSLGGLAGVEQYF
. | 15 | TRBV5-6 | CASSLVAGGFRTQYF
. | 13 | TRBV28 | CASSLAGHETQYF
. | 15 | TRBV2 | CASSEVTGSTDTQYF
. | 14 | TRBV4-2 | CASSQAGDRQGYTF
. | 16 | TRBV15 | CATSRVTSGYNTEAFF
. | 14 | TRBV10-3 | CAIKNRDPSVGYTF
few | 13 | TRBV2 | CASKTDPYSEQFF
. | 13 | TRBV6-5 | CASSPRVAYGYTF
. | 15 | TRBV27 | CASSLRDARGEKLFF
. | 11 | TRBV2 | CASSPDKTLHF
. | 16 | TRBV21-1 | CASSKGKGVSTDTQYF
. | 14 | TRBV6-5 | CASSYLLAESEQFF
. | 15 | TRBV3-1/TRBV3-2 | CASSQDPSPTDTQYF
. | 15 | TRBV3-1/TRBV3-2 | CASSQALGRDTEAFF
. | 13 | TRBV3-1/TRBV3-2 | CASRGDRYNEQFF
. | 14 | TRBV7-9 | CASSFTGGDQPQHF
. | 15 | TRBV3-1/TRBV3-2 | CASSAGRGNTGELFF
once | 13 | TRBV28 | CASSPNRNTEAFF
. | 18 | TRBV9 | CASSVVSGGGRGINEQFF
. | 16 | TRBV15 | CATSRRPGQSNEKLFF
. | 16 | TRBV10-3 | CAISDWGGRGGETQYF
. | 16 | TRBV4-2 | CASSQDWTSGRETQYF
. | 16 | TRBV5-1 | CASSSRSITQTDTQYF
. | 14 | TRBV6-5 | CASQGQGRTGELFF
. | 13 | TRBV6-1 | CASSEAGDYGYTF
. | 15 | TRBV28 | CASSLNGGRSTEAFF
. | 13 | TRBV2 | CASRVGLSETQYF
. | 16 | TRBV2 | CASTGRLADSYNEQFF
. | 14 | TRBV6-5 | CASRTRGNLYGYTF